The T cell receptor (beta chain) described here comes from a study of blood T cell repertoires in COVID-19. Original processing notes: Nucleated cell number was recorded as an estimate derived from reference gene primer amplification. Profiled with immunoSEQ multiplex PCR; TCRdb holds only in-frame clones, not every one. V, J and clone size were drawn from that table, and D and trimming were deduced from the DNA. The sample holds 450,000 to 500,000 clones, approximately 90% seen once. Recovery meant two consecutive negative NP/OP PCR tests, professional clearance, or resolved symptoms. Germline-derived CDR1 and CDR2 are KGHDR and SFDVKD. The V end was cut by 3 bases, the J end by 11 bases, with 12 bases between. CDR3 length: 12 amino acids.

The receptor was derived from a woman between 18 and 30 years old who had recovered from COVID-19. The specimen sequenced was PBMCs or T cells enriched from blood (not recorded which). The chain combines TRBV24-1 with TRBJ1-1, with D unclear. Here the CDR3 reads CATSDGRGKAFF. In DNA form, the CDR3 reads TGTGCCACCAGTGATGGTCGGGGTAAGGCTTTCTTT.